The clone carrying this TCR beta chain was detected ten times or more. This CDR3 comprises 12 residues. V lost 3 bases and J lost 6, with 8 bases in between. Germline loops: CDR1 SGHTA, CDR2 FQGNSA. TCRdb redid the calling of the RT-PCR reads with MiXCR, one entry per CDR3 protein. The sample has about 680,000 distinct CDR3 sequences; approximately 15% are singletons. The sequenced sample consisted of memory CD4+ T cells from blood. The origin of this receptor is a female donor in good health, serving as a healthy control. This sequence joins TRBV7-2 and TRBJ2-5; no clear D gene. CDR3 residues: CASSLSQKTQYF. The CDR3 DNA follows: TGTGCCAGCAGCTTGAGTCAAAAGACCCAGTACTTC.